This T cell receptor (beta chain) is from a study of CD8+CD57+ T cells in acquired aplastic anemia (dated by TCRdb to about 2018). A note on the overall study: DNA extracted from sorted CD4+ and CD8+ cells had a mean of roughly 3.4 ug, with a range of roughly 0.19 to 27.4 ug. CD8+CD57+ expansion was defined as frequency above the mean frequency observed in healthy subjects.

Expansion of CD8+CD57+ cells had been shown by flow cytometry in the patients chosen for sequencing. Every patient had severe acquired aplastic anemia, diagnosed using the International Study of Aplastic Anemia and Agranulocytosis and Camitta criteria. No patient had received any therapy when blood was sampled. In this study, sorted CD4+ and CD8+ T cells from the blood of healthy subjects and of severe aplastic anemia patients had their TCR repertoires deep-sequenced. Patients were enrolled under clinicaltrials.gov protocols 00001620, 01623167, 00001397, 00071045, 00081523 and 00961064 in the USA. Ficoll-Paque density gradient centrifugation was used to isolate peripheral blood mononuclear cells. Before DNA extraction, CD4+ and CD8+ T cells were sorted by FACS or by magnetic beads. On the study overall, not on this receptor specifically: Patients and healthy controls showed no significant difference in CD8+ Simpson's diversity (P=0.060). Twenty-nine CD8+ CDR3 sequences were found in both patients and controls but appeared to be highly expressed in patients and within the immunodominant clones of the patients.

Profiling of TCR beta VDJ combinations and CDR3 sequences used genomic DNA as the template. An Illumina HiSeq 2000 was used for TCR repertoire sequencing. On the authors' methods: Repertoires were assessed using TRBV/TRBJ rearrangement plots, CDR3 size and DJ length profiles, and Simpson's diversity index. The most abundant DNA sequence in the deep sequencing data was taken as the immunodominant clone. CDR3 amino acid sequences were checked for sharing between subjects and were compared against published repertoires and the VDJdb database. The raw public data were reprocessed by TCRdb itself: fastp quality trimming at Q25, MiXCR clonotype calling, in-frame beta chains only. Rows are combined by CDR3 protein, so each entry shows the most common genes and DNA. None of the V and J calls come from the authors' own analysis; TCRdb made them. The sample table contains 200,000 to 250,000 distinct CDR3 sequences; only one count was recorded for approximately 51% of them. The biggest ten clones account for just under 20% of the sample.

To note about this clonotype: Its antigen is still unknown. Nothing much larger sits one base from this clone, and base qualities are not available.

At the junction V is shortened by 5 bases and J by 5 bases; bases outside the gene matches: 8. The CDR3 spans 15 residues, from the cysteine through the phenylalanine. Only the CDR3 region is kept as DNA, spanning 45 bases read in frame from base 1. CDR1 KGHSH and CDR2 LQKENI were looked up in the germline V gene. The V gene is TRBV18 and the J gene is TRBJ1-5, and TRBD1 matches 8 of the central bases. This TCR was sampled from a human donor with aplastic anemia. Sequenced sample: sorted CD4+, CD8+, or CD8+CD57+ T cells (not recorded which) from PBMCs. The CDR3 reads CASSAGQGPYQPQHF. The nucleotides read TGTGCCAGCTCAGCAGGACAGGGACCGTATCAGCCCCAGCATTTT.